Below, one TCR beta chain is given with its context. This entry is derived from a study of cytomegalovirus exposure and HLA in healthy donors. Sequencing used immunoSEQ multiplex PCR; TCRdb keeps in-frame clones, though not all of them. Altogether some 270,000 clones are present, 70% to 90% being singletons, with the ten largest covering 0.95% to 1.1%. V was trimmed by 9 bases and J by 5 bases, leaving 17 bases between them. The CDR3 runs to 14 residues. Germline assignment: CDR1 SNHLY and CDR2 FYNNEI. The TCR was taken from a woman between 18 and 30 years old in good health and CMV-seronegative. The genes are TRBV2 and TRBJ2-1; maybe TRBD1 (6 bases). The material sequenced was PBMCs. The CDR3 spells CARRTAKNDNEQFF. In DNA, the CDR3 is TGTGCCAGAAGGACAGCAAAGAACGACAATGAGCAGTTCTTC.